This T cell receptor (beta chain) was sequenced in a study of cytomegalovirus exposure and HLA in healthy donors. The count of this clone is one. V dropped 1 base and J dropped 0 bases, with 24 bases sitting between them. This CDR3 has 21 amino acids. Per germline, CDR1 MNHEY and CDR2 SMNVEV (reference sequence). Using immunoSEQ multiplex PCR, the repertoire was profiled, and TCRdb retains in-frame clones only, with some absent. The table shows about 350,000 clones, with approximately 86% occurring only once. The TCR comes from a woman in her twenties or thirties in good health and CMV-seropositive. The V gene is TRBV27, the J gene TRBJ1-4, with D hard to call. Sequenced input: PBMCs. The CDR3 DNA follows: TGTGCCAGCAGTTTATTCGACGGACGGCCCCCACATTACGCAACTAATGAAAAACTGTTTTTT. This translates into CASSLFDGRPPHYATNEKLFF.